Below are 14 T cell receptor beta chains sequenced from a single sample in a study of siplizumab effects on memory and regulatory T cells. The protocol was immunoSEQ multiplex PCR, while the TCRdb copy is restricted to in-frame clones and leaves out a portion. The repertoire has about 100,000 clones, roughly 94% of them found once; the top ten carry around 0.77%. Sequenced sample: Tregs sorted from blood. These receptors all come from a human donor in good health.

This chain uses TRBV10-3 with TRBJ2-1; TRBD2 aligns across 13 bases. CDR3 length equals 15 residues. With 4 bases clipped from V and 3 bases from J, the junction kept 0 bases outside the gene matches. Per the germline V gene, CDR1 is ENHRY and CDR2 is SYGVKD. CDR3: CAISGTSGGYNEQFF. CDR3 bases: TGTGCCATCAGTGGGACTAGCGGGGGCTACAATGAGCAGTTCTTC.

The gene calls are TRBV7-6 and TRBJ2-7; TRBD1 aligns across 9 bases. There are 15 residues in the CDR3. V shed 6 bases and J 3 bases; nucleotides not matched to a gene: 9. Per germline, CDR1 SGHVS and CDR2 FNYEAQ. Written as DNA, the CDR3 is TGTGCCAGCAGTAGCTCCGGGACAGGGAACTACGAGCAGTACTTC. Protein product: CASSSSGTGNYEQYF.

V gene TRBV6-1 combines with J gene TRBJ2-3; maybe TRBD1 (5 bases). CDR1 is MNHNS, CDR2 SASEGT, per germline. Trimming pared 7 bases from V and 3 bases from J, leaving 17 bases between. CDR3 length: 15 amino acids. The CDR3 sequence: CASIRDSRVTDTQYF. As DNA, the CDR3 is TGTGCCAGCATTAGAGACAGTAGGGTTACAGATACGCAGTATTTT.

V is TRBV28 and J is TRBJ1-1, with 8 bases aligning to TRBD1. The V gene's germline CDR1 is MDHEN and CDR2 SYDVKM. J was trimmed by 0 bases and V by 4 bases; bases with no gene match: 4. The CDR3 length is 15 residues. The DNA of the CDR3 is TGTGCCAGCAGTTCACCAGGGGGCATGAACACTGAAGCTTTCTTT. Protein sequence: CASSSPGGMNTEAFF.

As concerns this clone: One end of the junction is discordant with germline, which a read error may explain. This chain links TRBV6-6 with TRBJ1-4, with TRBD1 identical over 7 bases. Germline V lookup: CDR1 MNHNY, CDR2 SVGAGI (reference sequence). This CDR3 region has 11 residues. The CDR3 sequence: CASSYPLQGGF. DNA of the CDR3: TGTGCCAGCAGTTACCCCCTCCAGGGGGGATTT.

The rearrangement joins TRBV5-6 to TRBJ2-5; maybe TRBD2 (7 bases). CDR1 and CDR2 from the germline V gene are SGHDT and YYEEEE. The CDR3 is made up of 14 amino acids. V was shortened by 1 base and J by 1 base, with 8 bases between the two germline ends. The CDR3 DNA follows: TGTGCCAGCAGCTTGCGGGGGGCCCAAGAGACCCAGTACTTC. Translating gives CASSLRGAQETQYF. Together with reference TRBV5-6 and TRBJ2-5, the CDR3 gives the full variable domain: DAGVTQSPTHLIKTRGQQVTLRCSPKSGHDTVSWYQQALGQGPQFIFQYYEEEERQRGNFPDRFSGHQFPNYSSELNVNALLLGDSALYLCASSLRGAQETQYFGPGTRLLVL.

V and J are TRBV27 and TRBJ1-2; D not certain. Germline V gene data show CDR1 as MNHEY and CDR2 as SMNVEV (reference sequence). The CDR3 length is 14 residues. Trimming took 6 bases from V and 4 from J, leaving 15 bases between them. CDR3 region: CASRTVDRGYGYTF. In DNA, the CDR3 is TGTGCCAGCAGAACAGTCGATAGAGGCTATGGCTACACCTTC.

The chain is built from TRBV27 and TRBJ1-5; the D gene is possibly TRBD1 (5 bases). Germline V CDR1 and CDR2: MNHEY, SMNVEV (reference sequence). The CDR3 extends over 15 amino acids. The V gene lost 0 bases and the J gene lost 6 bases, with 12 bases spanning the gap. CDR3 nucleotide sequence: TGTGCCAGCAGTTTATCGAGGGGACTGCTTCAGCCCCAGCATTTT. Translation gives CASSLSRGLLQPQHF.

This chain connects TRBV19 to TRBJ2-2; 9 bases align to TRBD2. Germline values: CDR1 LNHDA, CDR2 SQIVND (reference sequence). Unmatched junction bases numbered 9, after V lost 1 base and J lost 6 bases. The CDR3 contains 17 residues. For the CDR3, the DNA is TGTGCCAGTAGTATAGTGCCCTTCGCGGGAGGGGCCGGGGAGCTGTTTTTT. Encoded protein: CASSIVPFAGGAGELFF.

The CDR3 bases are TGCGCCAGCAGCCGGGACTCAGAGGCTGGCTACACCTTC. It translates to CASSRDSEAGYTF. This rearrangement joins TRBV5-1 to TRBJ1-2; possibly TRBD1 for D (5 bases). V dropped 4 bases and J dropped 7 bases, with 14 bases sitting between them. This CDR3 has 13 residues. Germline CDR1 SGHRS, CDR2 YFSETQ.

The CDR3 sequence is CASSLAPVYGYTF. The CDR3 DNA is TGTGCCAGCAGCTTAGCGCCAGTCTATGGCTACACCTTC. The rearrangement links TRBV7-2 to TRBJ1-2; no clear D. V lost 0 bases, J lost 4 bases, and 6 bases lay in between. Germline CDR1 SGHTA, CDR2 FQGNSA. The CDR3 has 13 amino acids.

The chain couples TRBV19 to TRBJ2-7, with unresolved D. This CDR3 contains 17 residues. V was clipped by 3 bases and J by 0 bases, with 18 bases between them. Germline loops: CDR1 LNHDA, CDR2 SQIVND (reference sequence). CDR3 nucleotides: TGTGCCAGTAGTATCACGTTCGGCGGCTTTAGCTCCTACGAGCAGTACTTC. Translation gives CASSITFGGFSSYEQYF.

V gene TRBV19 combines with J gene TRBJ1-3; D gene uncertain. The CDR3 has 12 amino acids. V was trimmed by 5 bases and J by 4 bases, leaving 6 bases between them. CDR1 is LNHDA and CDR2 is SQIVND in the germline V gene (reference sequence). CDR3 DNA sequence: TGTGCCAGTAGTTCGCCGGGAAACACCATATATTTT. This translates into CASSSPGNTIYF.

The chain combines TRBV2 with TRBJ2-4, with D perhaps TRBD1 (6 bases). Germline CDR1 is SNHLY and CDR2 is FYNNEI. The CDR3 runs to 15 residues. Trimming shortened V by 5 bases and J by 7 bases, and 18 bases separated the two germline ends. CDR3 nucleotides: TGTGCCAGCAGTTTCGACAGGAGGTCCATGAACATTCAGTACTTC. Its translation: CASSFDRRSMNIQYF.